This T cell receptor beta chain originates from a study of shared clonotypes between healthy human individuals. Trimming took off 4 bases at V and 0 bases at J, with 8 bases between the two ends. The length of the CDR3 is 13 residues. Looked up from germline, CDR1 is SGHNT and CDR2 is YYREEE (reference sequence). Assay execution took place at the deep level. In the authors' methods: With immunoSEQ giving junction-only sequences and no quality scores, filtering differed. Method: immunoSEQ multiplex PCR; TCRdb's copy keeps in-frame clones and lacks some. For V, J and clone size, that table is used; D and trimming come from the DNA. The table has hundreds of thousands of clones, about 97% seen once; the top ten hold roughly 0.055%. Into CD45RA+ naive and CD45RA-negative memory subsets, the CD4+ cells were split.

The sequence came from a woman in her twenties or thirties in good health. Sequencing input: naive CD4+ T cells sorted from blood. Subset reported: CD45RA+ positively selected. This rearrangement joins TRBV5-4 to TRBJ2-7; TRBD2 is a possible D gene (5 bases). The CDR3 DNA follows: TGTGCCAGCAGCGCCGGGATCTCCTACGAGCAGTACTTC. It translates to CASSAGISYEQYF.